These T cell receptor beta chains were read from a single sample in a study of control samples from healthy donors and cancer patients. The data were produced by immunoSEQ multiplex PCR, yet TCRdb's version contains in-frame clones alone and is incomplete. Seen here are about 36,000 clones, approximately 93% observed once, and the top ten hold about 1.5%. The sequenced sample consisted of PBMCs. The receptors here all came from a man between 40 and 49 years old with colorectal cancer. The CDR3 runs from the conserved cysteine through the conserved F or W. The order of the fields is J gene, V gene, clone size, D gene, CDR3 protein, CDR3 DNA. D genes are given only for firm matches. Clone sizes are given selectively: once, few, many, or a class where the clone is expanded.

>TRBJ2-6|TRBV7-3|-|TRBD2
CASSLGVAGVSGANVLTF
TGTGCCAGCAGCTTAGGAGTAGCGGGGGTCTCTGGGGCCAACGTCCTGACTTTC
>TRBJ1-1|TRBV12-3/TRBV12-4|-|-
CASSQYREAFF
TGTGCCAGCAGTCAATACAGAGAAGCTTTCTTT
>TRBJ1-1|TRBV6-2/TRBV6-3|-|-
CASSYAGTTEAFF
TGTGCCAGCAGTTACGCGGGTACCACTGAAGCTTTCTTT
>TRBJ2-5|TRBV6-6|-|TRBD2
CASSYASGGQETQYF
TGTGCCAGCAGTTATGCTAGCGGGGGCCAAGAGACCCAGTACTTC
>TRBJ1-3|TRBV2|-|TRBD1
CASRRNPGQNLISSGNTIYF
TGTGCCAGCAGGCGGAATCCGGGACAGAACCTTATCAGCTCTGGAAACACCATATATTTT
>TRBJ2-7|TRBV5-4|-|-
CASSEDRREQYF
TGTGCCAGCAGCGAGGACAGAAGAGAGCAGTACTTC
>TRBJ2-3|TRBV6-5|-|-
CALNEVRGRTDTQYF
TGTGCCCTCAACGAAGTCCGGGGACGCACAGATACGCAGTATTTT
>TRBJ1-5|TRBV30|-|-
CAWSESSNQPQHF
TGTGCCTGGAGTGAGAGTAGCAATCAGCCCCAGCATTTT
>TRBJ2-3|TRBV9|-|-
CASSPGDPHTDTQYF
TGTGCCAGCAGCCCAGGGGACCCTCATACCGATACGCAGTATTTT
>TRBJ2-5|TRBV4-1|-|TRBD2
CASSQEGVAGGLVGAQYF
TGCGCCAGCAGCCAAGAAGGAGTAGCGGGGGGGCTGGTGGGGGCCCAGTACTTC
>TRBJ1-1|TRBV6-5|-|-
CASRVPTGNTEAFF
TGTGCCAGCAGGGTCCCTACAGGCAACACTGAAGCTTTCTTT
>TRBJ1-1|TRBV9|-|-
CASSVTMNTEAFF
TGTGCCAGCAGCGTTACAATGAACACTGAAGCTTTCTTT
>TRBJ1-5|TRBV21-1|-|-
CASSKRTGGKNQPQHF
TGTGCCAGCAGCAAAAGGACAGGGGGGAAGAATCAGCCCCAGCATTTT
>TRBJ1-1|TRBV19|-|-
CASSIGHSNTEAFF
TGTGCCAGTAGTATTGGACACTCGAACACTGAAGCTTTCTTT
>TRBJ1-1|TRBV19|-|TRBD1
CASSPSRDRGVGTEAFF
TGTGCCAGTAGTCCCTCCCGGGACAGGGGGGTTGGCACTGAAGCTTTCTTT
>TRBJ1-1|TRBV3-1/TRBV3-2|-|-
CASSQDNTEAFF
TGTGCCAGCAGCCAAGACAACACTGAAGCTTTCTTT
>TRBJ2-7|TRBV3-1/TRBV3-2|-|-
CASSQLSGYEQYF
TGTGCCAGCAGCCAATTAAGTGGGTACGAGCAGTACTTC
>TRBJ2-3|TRBV3-1/TRBV3-2|-|-
CASSVGLTDTQYF
TGTGCCAGCAGCGTCGGGCTCACAGATACGCAGTATTTT
>TRBJ1-1|TRBV12-3/TRBV12-4|-|-
CASSLGGGTEAFF
TGTGCCAGCAGTTTAGGGGGAGGCACTGAAGCTTTCTTT
>TRBJ1-3|TRBV30|-|-
CAWSRGPTGRGGNTIYF
TGTGCCTGGAGTAGGGGCCCGACAGGTAGAGGAGGAAACACCATATATTTT
>TRBJ2-7|TRBV6-5|-|-
CASSFNPSYEQYF
TGTGCCAGCAGTTTCAATCCTTCCTACGAGCAGTACTTC
>TRBJ2-7|TRBV9|-|-
CASSSRAGAVEQYF
TGTGCCAGCAGCTCTCGGGCAGGGGCGGTCGAGCAGTACTTC
>TRBJ1-1|TRBV5-8|-|-
CASSSSILGEQNTEAFF
TGTGCCAGCAGCTCCTCGATCCTAGGGGAACAGAACACTGAAGCTTTCTTT
>TRBJ2-3|TRBV2|-|-
CASGTWSGLKDTQYF
TGTGCCAGCGGGACCTGGTCGGGGTTAAAAGATACGCAGTATTTT
>TRBJ2-1|TRBV7-2|-|-
CASSLAWAGRNEQFF
TGTGCCAGCAGCTTAGCGTGGGCAGGGAGGAATGAGCAGTTCTTC
>TRBJ2-1|TRBV7-2|-|-
CASITRGGPYNEQFF
TGTGCCAGCATCACTAGGGGAGGACCCTACAATGAGCAGTTCTTC
>TRBJ1-3|TRBV5-1|-|-
CASSSTSSGNTIYF
TGCGCCAGCAGCTCAACAAGCTCTGGAAACACCATATATTTT
>TRBJ1-1|TRBV4-1|few|-
CASSPGGGRQAFF
TGCGCCAGCAGCCCTGGGGGGGGGCGCCAAGCTTTCTTT
>TRBJ2-7|TRBV25-1|once|-
CASSVSGSRLEQYF
TGTGCCAGCAGTGTATCAGGGTCCCGGCTCGAGCAGTACTTC
>TRBJ1-1|TRBV18|-|-
CASSPQGRSAEAFF
TGTGCCAGCTCACCACAGGGTAGGAGTGCTGAAGCTTTCTTT
>TRBJ1-5|TRBV30|-|TRBD1
CAWSYFGQAVGPQHF
TGTGCCTGGAGTTACTTTGGACAGGCGGTCGGGCCCCAGCATTTT
>TRBJ2-7|TRBV7-9|-|TRBD2
CASSFAVLAGPTTYEQYF
TGTGCCAGCAGCTTCGCAGTCCTAGCGGGGCCCACCACCTACGAGCAGTACTTC
>TRBJ1-1|TRBV5-1|once|-
CASSRTRSGNTEAFF
TGCGCCAGCAGCCGGACACGGTCGGGGAACACTGAAGCTTTCTTT
>TRBJ2-5|TRBV5-1|-|TRBD1
CASSVGQGGETQYF
TGCGCCAGCAGCGTGGGACAGGGAGGAGAGACCCAGTACTTC
>TRBJ1-5|TRBV5-1|-|-
CASSLVLGQPQHF
TGCGCCAGCAGCTTGGTGCTGGGGCAGCCCCAGCATTTT
>TRBJ1-2|TRBV6-5|-|-
CASSRDTSNYGYTF
TGTGCCAGCAGCCGGGACACATCTAACTATGGCTACACCTTC
>TRBJ2-7|TRBV11-3|-|TRBD2
CASSLRLAGSYEQYF
TGTGCCAGCAGCCTCCGACTAGCGGGCTCCTACGAGCAGTACTTC